One sample yielded the 32 T cell receptor beta chains listed below, sequenced in a study of vaccination effects on CD4 cells after COVID-19. Only in-frame clones appear in the TCRdb table, and some are missing; sequencing was by immunoSEQ multiplex PCR. The sample has 40,000 to 45,000 clones, more than 65% seen once. What these receptors recognize is not known. Subsequent to a culture period of nine to ten days, CD4+ T cells were isolated. Convalescent patients had PCR-confirmed SARS-CoV-2 infection between March and December 2020. Participants received two doses of either the BNT162b2 or mRNA-1273 vaccine. The input for sequencing was CD4+ T cells from PBMCs cultured without peptide, taken after COVID-19 vaccination. The receptors come from a human donor who had a prior SARS-CoV-2 infection.

The rearrangement joins TRBV7-2 to TRBJ2-7, with D possibly being TRBD1 (6 bases). The CDR3 totals 15 residues. V was shortened by 5 bases and J by 4 bases, with 18 bases between the two germline ends. Germline CDR1 reads SGHTA; CDR2 reads FQGNSA. CDR3: CASSPMPGQLYEQYF. The CDR3 nucleotides are TGTGCCAGCAGCCCCATGCCGGGACAACTATACGAGCAGTACTTC.

The genes are TRBV12-3 or TRBV12-4 and TRBJ1-2, with D tentatively TRBD1 (5 bases). V lost 7 bases, J lost 8 bases, and 14 bases lay in between. This CDR3 region has 12 residues. In nucleotides, the CDR3 is TGTGCCAGCAACCAGGGCCTTAGCGGCTACACCTTC. Its translation: CASNQGLSGYTF.

This sequence joins TRBV4-3 and TRBJ2-7; D is tentatively TRBD1 or TRBD2 (5 bases each). V lost 0 bases to trimming and J lost 4 bases, with 13 bases between them. This CDR3 region has 15 residues. Germline values: CDR1 LGHNA, CDR2 YSLEER. The CDR3 loop is CASSQEGRGWYEQYF. The CDR3 nucleotides read TGCGCCAGCAGCCAAGAGGGCCGGGGCTGGTACGAGCAGTACTTC.

V is TRBV12-5 and J is TRBJ2-2; 10 bases fit TRBD2. V trimming: 3 bases; J trimming: 0 bases; junction bases outside the gene matches: 16. This CDR3 is 21 amino acids long. Germline CDR1 and CDR2: LGHNT and FRNRAP. CDR3 coding DNA: TGTGCTAGTGGTTTTCGCCCCGGACTAGCGGCCCCTAACACGAACACCGGGGAGCTGTTTTTT. It yields the protein CASGFRPGLAAPNTNTGELFF.

The V call is TRBV30, the J call TRBJ2-6; D not certain. The CDR3 totals 15 residues. Germline values: CDR1 GTSNPN, CDR2 SVGIG (reference sequence). V was shortened by 4 bases and J by 0 bases, with 10 bases between the two germline ends. The CDR3 nucleotides are TGTGCCTGGATCGATCTGGGCTCTGGGGCCAACGTCCTGACTTTC. Its protein product is CAWIDLGSGANVLTF.

V and J are TRBV9 and TRBJ1-6, with TRBD1 as a possible D gene (5 bases). V gave up 0 bases and J gave up 5 bases, with 9 bases separating them. This CDR3 spans 15 amino acids. Germline lookup yields CDR1 SGDLS and CDR2 YYNGEE. CDR3 in amino acids: CASSVGGSHNSPLHF. For the CDR3, the DNA is TGTGCCAGCAGCGTAGGGGGGTCCCATAATTCACCCCTCCACTTT.

V and J are TRBV5-1 and TRBJ2-2; 7 nucleotides match TRBD2. The trim removed 3 bases at V and 4 bases at J, leaving 6 bases unmatched. Germline assignment: CDR1 SGHRS and CDR2 YFSETQ. The CDR3 is 15 residues long. The CDR3 spells CASSWGGISTGELFF. The CDR3 nucleotides are TGCGCCAGCAGCTGGGGGGGGATATCCACCGGGGAGCTGTTTTTT.

This chain links TRBV2 with TRBJ1-1, with TRBD1 identical over 10 bases. The CDR3 runs to 16 residues. Trimming removed 6 bases from V and 3 bases from J; junction bases left unmatched: 10. The germline V gene encodes CDR1 SNHLY and CDR2 FYNNEI. The CDR3 loop reads CASSRQGAGFYTEAFF. CDR3 DNA sequence: TGTGCCAGCAGCCGACAGGGGGCCGGTTTTTACACTGAAGCTTTCTTT.

The J gene is TRBJ2-3, the V gene TRBV7-2; D is uncertain. The CDR3 contains 15 residues. Deletions cut 3 bases from V and 2 bases from J, with 12 bases between. The germline CDR1 and CDR2 sequences are SGHTA and FQGNSA. CDR3 region: CASSLMSALTDTQYF. CDR3 DNA sequence: TGTGCCAGCAGCTTGATGTCGGCGCTCACAGATACGCAGTATTTT.

This clone appeared once. The chain uses TRBV7-9 and TRBJ2-2, with D unresolved. V was pared by 1 base and J by 5 bases, with 5 bases between. CDR3 size: 13 residues. The V gene's germline CDR1 is SEHNR and CDR2 FQNEAQ (reference sequence). The CDR3 loop reads CASSLEATGELFF. Here the CDR3 DNA reads TGTGCCAGCAGCTTAGAAGCAACCGGGGAGCTGTTTTTT.

This clone was found a few times. CDR3: CASGLERVSYEQYF. As DNA, the CDR3 is TGTGCCAGCGGACTAGAACGTGTCTCCTACGAGCAGTACTTC. V usage is TRBV2 and J usage is TRBJ2-7, with TRBD2 matching 7 bases. CDR3 length: 14 amino acids. The V gene's germline CDR1 is SNHLY and CDR2 FYNNEI. V shed 8 bases and J 0 bases; nucleotides not matched to a gene: 7.

This clone was detected only a few times. The chain is built from TRBV5-1 and TRBJ2-1; tentative D call: TRBD2 (6 bases). This CDR3 is built from 14 residues. V was pared by 0 bases and J by 8 bases, with 12 bases between. Per germline, CDR1 SGHRS and CDR2 YFSETQ. CDR3: CASSLVARDYEQFF. CDR3 sequence (DNA): TGCGCCAGCAGCTTGGTGGCCCGGGACTATGAGCAGTTCTTC.

This clone showed up just a few times. V and J are TRBV23-1 and TRBJ2-4; no definite D call. Being an ORF, TRBV23-1 has a function that is uncertain. The CDR3 runs to 15 residues. V was shortened by 6 bases and J by 1 base, with 13 bases between the two germline ends. For the CDR3, the DNA is TGCGCCAGCAGCCGGACCGGGCCCGCCAAAAACATTCAGTACTTC. It yields the protein CASSRTGPAKNIQYF.

This sequence joins TRBV9 and TRBJ2-1; a possible D gene is TRBD1 (5 bases). This CDR3 contains 15 residues. V lost 4 bases and J 3 bases, leaving 14 bases between the germline ends. Germline V gives CDR1 SGDLS, CDR2 YYNGEE. CDR3 residues: CASSPQGDYYNEQFF. Here the CDR3 DNA reads TGTGCCAGCAGCCCCCAAGGGGATTACTACAATGAGCAGTTCTTC.

The genes are TRBV28 and TRBJ1-1; no definite D call. In germline, CDR1 is MDHEN, CDR2 SYDVKM. The CDR3 totals 13 residues. V dropped 5 bases and J dropped 1 base, with 8 bases sitting between them. CDR3 sequence (DNA): TGTGCCAGCAGTCCGCAACAGAACACTGAAGCTTTCTTT. The encoded protein is CASSPQQNTEAFF.

The rearrangement links TRBV5-4 to TRBJ1-2, with D possibly matching TRBD1 (5 bases). Looked up from germline, CDR1 is SGHNT and CDR2 is YYREEE (reference sequence). Between the trimmed V and J ends, which lost 1 base and 0 bases, there was a span of 7 bases. The length of the CDR3 is 14 residues. Here the CDR3 DNA reads TGTGCCAGCAGCTTGCGGGGGTCTAACTATGGCTACACCTTC. This encodes CASSLRGSNYGYTF.

The chain combines TRBV4-1 with TRBJ2-1; 10 bases fit TRBD1. Germline CDR1 is MGHRA and CDR2 is YSYEKL. CDR3 length equals 15 residues. Losses at the gene ends were 1 base for V and 7 bases for J; bases not matched to a gene: 4. The CDR3 DNA sequence: TGCGCCAGCAGCCAAGGACAGGGGGCATGGAATGAGCAGTTCTTC. Amino acids: CASSQGQGAWNEQFF.

The chain recombines TRBV29-1 with TRBJ2-5; tentative D call: TRBD1 (5 bases). This CDR3 contains 12 residues. CDR1 is SQVTM and CDR2 is ANQGSEA in the germline V gene. Deletions cut 4 bases from V and 1 base from J, with 7 bases between. The CDR3 reads CSVGRAQETQYF. The CDR3 DNA is TGCAGCGTTGGCAGGGCCCAAGAGACCCAGTACTTC.

The chain carries TRBV28 and TRBJ2-7, with a possible D match to TRBD1 (6 bases). CDR1 and CDR2 from the germline V gene are MDHEN and SYDVKM. This CDR3 has 14 residues. V was pared by 5 bases and J by 2 bases, with 13 bases between. The CDR3 loop reads CASSPGDRPYEQYF. The CDR3 coding sequence is TGTGCCAGCAGTCCAGGGGACCGACCCTACGAGCAGTACTTC.

The chain carries TRBV5-4 and TRBJ2-7, with TRBD2 matching 11 bases. The V segment lost 0 bases and the J segment 3 bases; nucleotides outside the gene matches: 5. The CDR3 extends over 16 amino acids. Germline V gives CDR1 SGHNT, CDR2 YYREEE (reference sequence). CDR3 nucleotides: TGTGCCAGCAGCTTGGGACTAGCGGGACACTACTACGAGCAGTACTTC. It is translated as CASSLGLAGHYYEQYF.

This chain links TRBV6-5 with TRBJ2-5; no clear D. Germline V gene data show CDR1 as MNHEY and CDR2 as SVGAGI. With 5 bases removed from V and 2 bases from J, the gap between germline ends came to 9 bases. This CDR3 is 13 amino acids long. The DNA of the CDR3 is TGTGCCAGCAGTCGGACCGGGCAAGAGACCCAGTACTTC. Translation: CASSRTGQETQYF.

V and J are TRBV5-1 and TRBJ2-7, with D maybe TRBD2 (5 bases). The CDR3 totals 13 residues. CDR1 is SGHRS and CDR2 is YFSETQ in the germline V gene. The ends were cut back, 4 bases at V and 3 bases at J, with 11 bases in the middle. The CDR3: CASSNGGSYEQYF. The CDR3, as DNA: TGCGCCAGCAGCAACGGAGGAAGCTACGAGCAGTACTTC.

CDR3 protein: CASSVFGNFPNEQFF. CDR3 DNA: TGTGCCAGCAGTGTATTTGGAAATTTCCCGAATGAGCAGTTCTTC. The J gene is TRBJ2-1, the V gene TRBV6-4, with D unclear. Trimming removed 4 bases from V and 7 bases from J, with 17 bases in between. The CDR3 is 15 residues long. CDR1 and CDR2 from the germline V gene are MRHNA and SNTAGT.

This chain joins TRBV6-2 or TRBV6-3 and TRBJ2-6; D may be TRBD1 (6 bases). The ends were cut back, 2 bases at V and 2 bases at J, with 10 bases in the middle. CDR1 is MNHEY and CDR2 is SVGEGT in the germline V gene. The CDR3 is 16 amino acids. CDR3 in DNA: TGTGCCAGCAGTTACACTAACAGGGCTGGGGCCAACGTCCTGACTTTC. Its protein product is CASSYTNRAGANVLTF.

The V call is TRBV5-1, the J call TRBJ1-2, with D hard to call. The CDR3 is 13 amino acids. Trimming removed 7 bases from V and 8 bases from J, with 18 bases in between. Looked up from germline, CDR1 is SGHRS and CDR2 is YFSETQ. The chain's CDR3 is CASGEVGGHGYTF. The CDR3 nucleotides are TGCGCCAGCGGAGAGGTCGGCGGTCACGGCTACACCTTC. Using reference TRBV5-1 and TRBJ1-2 for the parts outside the CDR3, the full variable domain is KAGVTQTPRYLIKTRGQQVTLSCSPISGHRSVSWYQQTPGQGLQFLFEYFSETQRNKGNFPGRFSGRQFSNSRSEMNVSTLELGDSALYLCASGEVGGHGYTFGSGTRLTVV.

The V and J genes are TRBV7-3 and TRBJ2-1; 14 bases fit TRBD2. Germline-derived CDR1 and CDR2 are SGHTA and FQGTGA. This CDR3 is 15 amino acids long. V was clipped by 5 bases and J by 7 bases; unmatched bases: 4. CDR3 DNA: TGTGCCAGCAGCCCGACTAGCGGGAGGGGGAATGAGCAGTTCTTC. It is translated as CASSPTSGRGNEQFF.

The rearrangement links TRBV5-1 to TRBJ2-1; 12 bases align to TRBD2. The ends lost 4 bases at V and 8 bases at J; junction bases unmatched: 7. This CDR3 has 15 residues. The V gene's germline CDR1 is SGHRS and CDR2 YFSETQ. Written as DNA, the CDR3 is TGCGCCAGCAGCCCACAGACTAGCGGGGGCGATGAGCAGTTCTTC. This codes for CASSPQTSGGDEQFF.

Here the CDR3 reads CASSQGRGRGSPLHF. CDR3 sequence (DNA): TGTGCCAGCAGCCAGGGAAGAGGCAGGGGTTCACCCCTCCACTTT. The V call is TRBV3-1 (or the pseudogene TRBV3-2), the J call TRBJ1-6; possible D gene TRBD1, 6 bases. The V end was cut by 3 bases, the J end by 9 bases, with 15 bases between. There are 15 residues in the CDR3. Germline loops: CDR1 LGHDT, CDR2 YNNKEL (reference sequence).

V is TRBV6-6 and J is TRBJ2-5; the D gene is possibly TRBD1 (6 bases). This CDR3 comprises 13 residues. V was trimmed by 6 bases and J by 4 bases, leaving 12 bases between them. The V gene's germline CDR1 is MNHNY and CDR2 SVGAGI (reference sequence). The CDR3 nucleotides are TGTGCCAGCAGCCCATACAGGGCAGAGACCCAGTACTTC. It is translated as CASSPYRAETQYF.

The chain couples TRBV7-3 to TRBJ1-6, with D maybe TRBD1 (5 bases). Germline values: CDR1 SGHTA, CDR2 FQGTGA. The CDR3 has 14 amino acids. The V and J ends lost 2 bases and 7 bases respectively, with 9 bases between them. CDR3 nucleotide sequence: TGTGCCAGCAGCTTAGGCAGGGCGAATTCACCCCTCCACTTT. Translated: CASSLGRANSPLHF.

The chain combines TRBV6-1 with TRBJ1-4; the D gene is possibly TRBD1 (6 bases). The CDR3 consists of 15 residues. The germline V gene has CDR1 MNHNS and CDR2 SASEGT. V was trimmed by 1 base and J by 8 bases, leaving 14 bases between them. This chain's CDR3 is CASSEVWGAQEKLFF. CDR3 sequence (DNA): TGTGCCAGCAGTGAAGTATGGGGGGCCCAGGAAAAACTGTTTTTT.

The V call is TRBV5-1, the J call TRBJ2-2; no reliable D call. This CDR3 has 14 amino acids. In germline, CDR1 is SGHRS, CDR2 YFSETQ. V was cut by 0 bases and J by 2 bases, with 5 bases left in between. The CDR3 nucleotides are TGCGCCAGCAGCTTGGATCCTAACACCGGGGAGCTGTTTTTT. Its translation is CASSLDPNTGELFF.